This T cell receptor (beta chain) was captured in a study of blood T cell repertoires in COVID-19. Generated by immunoSEQ multiplex PCR, the TCRdb table keeps only in-frame clones and is missing some. The table shows approximately 300,000 clones, with roughly 90% occurring only once. Sequences were obtained from PBMCs or T cells enriched from blood (not recorded which). This sequence was found in a man between 60 and 75 years old who had recovered from COVID-19.

CDR3 sequence: CASSEAEYNEQFF. CDR3 coding DNA: TGCGCCAGCAGTGAGGCAGAATACAATGAGCAGTTCTTC. The chain uses TRBV10-1 and TRBJ2-1, with D hard to call. This CDR3 contains 13 residues. Trimming took 2 bases from V and 4 from J, leaving 6 bases between them. Germline V CDR1 and CDR2: WNHNN, SYGVQD (reference sequence).